This T cell receptor (beta chain) was retrieved from a study of identical twins. A universal primer site was incorporated via template switching, and the cDNA contained unique molecular identifiers. Each CDR3 protein gets one entry after TCRdb re-called the 5' RACE reads with MiXCR. The sample lists 750,000 to 950,000 distinct CDR3 sequences; roughly 12% were seen once. The CDR3 has 14 amino acids. Per germline, CDR1 SGHRS and CDR2 YFSETQ. Trimming at V came to 5 bases and at J to 6 bases, leaving 8 bases not matched to a gene. This clonotype came up a few times. The sample also formed part of further work on yellow fever vaccine responses in identical twins.

The source is a woman under 30 in good health. The sample consisted of PBMCs. The V call is TRBV5-1, the J call TRBJ2-3; TRBD1 agrees at 8 bases. The CDR3 is CASRRGQGTDTQYF. CDR3 DNA: TGCGCCAGCAGGAGAGGACAGGGAACTGATACGCAGTATTTT.